One sample yielded the 19 T cell receptor beta chains listed below, sequenced in a study of T cell repertoires in cytomegalovirus infection (dated by TCRdb to between 2017 and 2020). No antigen has been assigned to these receptors. The treatment or condition label here, explained by the study, means: in vitro stimulation with specific CMV peptide epitopes to enrich CMV-specific T cells. These reads were obtained on an Illumina HiSeq 1500. TCRdb applied fastp at Q25 and MiXCR to the public reads, then kept only in-frame beta chains. Here each entry gathers all rows of one CDR3 protein and keeps the most common genes and DNA. The sample records fewer than 30,000 distinct CDR3 sequences, about 22% of which are singletons. The top ten clones comprise about 89% of the sample. The sample was CD8+ T cells from cultured PBMCs, taken from culture after CMV antigen stimulation. These receptors all come from a human donor in good health (CMV status not recorded). Some clones in this sample may be carry-over from other donors' samples.

This clonotype was counted many times. The CDR3 spells CASSTRGGDEQYF. The CDR3 DNA follows: TGTGCCAGCAGCACCCGAGGGGGAGACGAGCAGTACTTC. The V and J genes are TRBV7-2 and TRBJ2-7; a possible D gene is TRBD1 (6 bases). V was trimmed by 5 bases and J by 5 bases, leaving 13 bases between them. This CDR3 region has 13 residues. Germline V CDR1 and CDR2: SGHTA, FQGNSA.

The chain joins TRBV9 to TRBJ2-1; TRBD2 agrees at 13 bases. The CDR3 has 19 residues. V was clipped by 1 base and J by 4 bases; unmatched bases: 11. From germline, CDR1 is SGDLS and CDR2 YYNGEE. The CDR3 DNA sequence: TGTGCCAGCAGCGTACGACTAGCGGGGGGCCGTATCGAATACAATGAGCAGTTCTTC. Translation gives CASSVRLAGGRIEYNEQFF.

In its sample, this clonotype was seen a few times. V is TRBV7-6 and J is TRBJ1-2; D not resolved. Deletions cut 4 bases from V and 2 bases from J, with 8 bases between. The CDR3 covers 13 residues. Germline CDR1 reads SGHVS; CDR2 reads FNYEAQ. The CDR3 nucleotides read TGTGCCAGCAGCTCTACGGGCAACTATGGCTACACCTTC. Protein product: CASSSTGNYGYTF.

This clonotype is a singleton in its sample. The chain links TRBV5-5 to TRBJ2-2; 11 nucleotides line up with TRBD2. Looked up from germline, CDR1 is SGHKS and CDR2 is YYEKEE (reference sequence). This CDR3 has 17 residues. V lost 1 base to trimming and J lost 0 bases; unmatched junction nucleotides: 2. The CDR3 region is CASSLLTSGANTGELFF. DNA for the CDR3: TGTGCCAGCAGCTTGTTGACTAGCGGGGCGAACACCGGGGAGCTGTTTTTT.

The sample holds many counts of this clonotype. This rearrangement joins TRBV7-3 to TRBJ2-1; 10 bases are shared with TRBD1. This CDR3 is built from 15 residues. V trimming: 2 bases; J trimming: 5 bases; junction bases outside the gene matches: 3. Germline CDR1 and CDR2: SGHTA and FQGTGA. As DNA, the CDR3 is TGTGCCAGCAGCTTAGGGACAGGGGTCAACAATGAGCAGTTCTTC. Its protein is CASSLGTGVNNEQFF.

This clonotype appeared many times. The rearrangement joins TRBV7-2 to TRBJ2-7, with D perhaps TRBD1 (6 bases). Germline CDR1 and CDR2: SGHTA and FQGNSA. This CDR3 has 15 residues. V was shortened by 3 bases and J by 3 bases, with 15 bases between the two germline ends. CDR3 sequence reads: CASSFGPLRGYEQYF. The CDR3 DNA is TGTGCCAGCAGCTTTGGGCCCCTCAGGGGCTACGAGCAGTACTTC.

The chain carries TRBV28 and TRBJ1-1; D remains unclear. V was cut by 5 bases and J by 1 base, with 11 bases left in between. The germline V gene encodes CDR1 MDHEN and CDR2 SYDVKM. This CDR3 spans 14 amino acids. The DNA of the CDR3 is TGTGCCAGCAGTATCGCGAGGTCGAACACTGAAGCTTTCTTT. The encoded protein is CASSIARSNTEAFF. The full variable domain, its missing parts supplied by reference TRBV28 and TRBJ1-1, is DVKVTQSSRYLVKRTGEKVFLECVQDMDHENMFWYRQDPGLGLRLIYFSYDVKMKEKGDIPEGYSVSREKKERFSLILESASTNQTSMYLCASSIARSNTEAFFGQGTRLTVV.

This clonotype came up many times. The chain carries TRBV7-6 and TRBJ1-4; the D is unclear. Germline values: CDR1 SGHVS, CDR2 FNYEAQ. This CDR3 contains 15 residues. V lost 3 bases to trimming and J lost 2 bases, with 10 bases between them. The CDR3, as DNA: TGTGCCAGCAGCTTGGAGGGTGTTACTAATGAAAAACTGTTTTTT. Protein product: CASSLEGVTNEKLFF.

The chain joins TRBV20-1 to TRBJ2-5; D might be TRBD2 (5 bases). Trimming cost V 3 bases and J 1 base, with 27 bases left between them. The germline V gene encodes CDR1 DFQATT and CDR2 SNEGSKA (reference sequence). The CDR3 covers 19 residues. The CDR3 loop is CSASSARGLWSLVQETQYF. The DNA of the CDR3 is TGCAGTGCTAGTTCTGCCAGAGGGCTTTGGTCCCTTGTCCAAGAGACCCAGTACTTC.

The V gene is TRBV24-1, the J gene TRBJ2-7; 9 nucleotides align to TRBD1. The CDR3 runs 13 residues. Per the germline V gene, CDR1 is KGHDR and CDR2 is SFDVKD. CDR3 in DNA: TGTGCTCCCCGGGACAGGGTATTATACGAGCAGTACTTC. Its translation: CAPRDRVLYEQYF.

With respect to this clonotype: This may be a read error: a much more frequent sequence differs by one nucleotide. J is TRBJ1-1 and V is TRBV7-6; D possibly corresponds to TRBD1 (6 bases). The germline gives CDR1 SGHVS, CDR2 FNYEAQ. This CDR3 has 14 residues. Written as DNA, the CDR3 is TGTGTCAGCAGCTTAGACAGGCGGGACACTGAAGCTTTCTTT. Its translation: CVSSLDRRDTEAFF.

This clonotype was counted only a few times. The chain combines TRBV29-1 with TRBJ2-7; TRBD1 matches at 8 bases. J gave up 3 bases and V 7 bases, and 8 bases lay outside the gene matches. CDR3 size: 13 residues. Germline V gives CDR1 SQVTM, CDR2 ANQGSEA. CDR3 residues: CSAGTGDIYEQYF. CDR3 sequence (DNA): TGCAGCGCAGGGACAGGAGATATCTACGAGCAGTACTTC.

This chain joins TRBV6-1 and TRBJ1-4; perhaps TRBD1 as D (5 bases). This CDR3 comprises 15 residues. Trimming removed 10 bases at V and 8 bases at J, with 23 bases between. Looked up from germline, CDR1 is MNHNS and CDR2 is SASEGT. The CDR3 loop reads CATREWGTGGEKLFF. For the CDR3, the DNA is TGTGCCACCCGGGAATGGGGTACAGGAGGGGAAAAACTGTTTTTT.

This clonotype was recorded a few times. This chain links TRBV7-3 with TRBJ2-5; D possibly corresponds to TRBD1 (6 bases). The CDR3 totals 13 residues. V shed 2 bases and J shed 2 bases, with 6 bases lying between them. Germline CDR1 SGHTA, CDR2 FQGTGA. As DNA, the CDR3 is TGTGCCAGCAGCTTAGGACAGCAAGAGACCCAGTACTTC. Its translation is CASSLGQQETQYF.

This clonotype was detected many times. In DNA, the CDR3 is TGTGCCAGCAGTCCCAGAAACAATGAGCAGTTCTTC. Translated, it gives CASSPRNNEQFF. The gene calls are TRBV6-1 and TRBJ2-1, with unresolved D. The CDR3 runs to 12 residues. Trimming stripped 5 bases from V and 5 bases from J, with 7 bases between. In germline, CDR1 is MNHNS, CDR2 SASEGT.

This clonotype was picked up many times. The chain links TRBV7-2 to TRBJ1-3; 9 bases agree with TRBD1. V gave up 5 bases and J gave up 4 bases; unmatched junction bases: 15. Germline CDR1 is SGHTA and CDR2 is FQGNSA. The CDR3 extends over 18 amino acids. This CDR3 is CASSKIQGAGTSGNTIYF. Here the CDR3 DNA reads TGTGCCAGCAGCAAAATACAGGGGGCAGGGACATCCGGAAACACCATATATTTT. Combining the CDR3 with reference TRBV7-2 and TRBJ1-3 gives the whole variable domain GAGVSQSPSNKVTEKGKDVELRCDPISGHTALYWYRQSLGQGLEFLIYFQGNSAPDKSGLPSDRFSAERTGGSVSTLTIQRTQQEDSAVYLCASSKIQGAGTSGNTIYFGEGSWLTVV.

The chain combines TRBV5-6 with TRBJ1-2; D ambiguous. The CDR3 spans 14 residues. Per the germline V gene, CDR1 is SGHDT and CDR2 is YYEEEE. Trimming removed 0 bases from V and 4 bases from J, with 10 bases in between. CDR3 loop: CASSLAGQSYGYTF. For the CDR3, the DNA is TGTGCCAGCAGCTTGGCCGGGCAGAGCTATGGCTACACCTTC.

V and J are TRBV7-9 and TRBJ1-5; unclear D gene. V lost 2 bases to trimming and J lost 6 bases, with 5 bases between them. Germline V CDR1 and CDR2: SEHNR, FQNEAQ (reference sequence). The length of the CDR3 is 12 residues. The CDR3 DNA follows: TGTGCCAGCAGCTTATGGGGTCAGCCCCAGCATTTT. This codes for CASSLWGQPQHF.

The chain has TRBV5-8 and TRBJ2-3, with D perhaps matching TRBD1 (5 bases). The V gene's germline CDR1 is SGHTS and CDR2 YDEGEE. The CDR3 has 13 residues. The ends were cut back, 5 bases at V and 0 bases at J, with 7 bases in the middle. CDR3 bases: TGTGCCAGCAGGTACAGGAGCACAGATACGCAGTATTTT. It specifies CASRYRSTDTQYF. Combining the CDR3 with reference TRBV5-8 and TRBJ2-3 gives the whole variable domain EAGVTQSPTHLIKTRGQQATLRCSPISGHTSVYWYQQALGLGLQFLLWYDEGEERNRGNFPPRFSGRQFPNYSSELNVNALELEDSALYLCASRYRSTDTQYFGPGTRLTVL.